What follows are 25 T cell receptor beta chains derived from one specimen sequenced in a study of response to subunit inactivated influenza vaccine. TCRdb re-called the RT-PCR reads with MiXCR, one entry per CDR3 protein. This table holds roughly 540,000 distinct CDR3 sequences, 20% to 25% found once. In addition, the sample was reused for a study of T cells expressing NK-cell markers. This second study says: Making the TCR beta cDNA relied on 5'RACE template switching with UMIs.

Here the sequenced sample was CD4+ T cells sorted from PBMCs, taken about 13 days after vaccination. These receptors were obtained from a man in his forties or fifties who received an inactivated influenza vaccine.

CDR3 bases: TGTGCCAGCATCAAATTTCGGGGTAGAAACACCGGGGAGCTGTTTTTT. Amino acid sequence: CASIKFRGRNTGELFF. The chain links TRBV2 to TRBJ2-2, with D perhaps TRBD2 (5 bases). Looked up from germline, CDR1 is SNHLY and CDR2 is FYNNEI. There are 16 residues in the CDR3. Trimming removed 7 bases from V and 2 bases from J, with 17 bases in between.

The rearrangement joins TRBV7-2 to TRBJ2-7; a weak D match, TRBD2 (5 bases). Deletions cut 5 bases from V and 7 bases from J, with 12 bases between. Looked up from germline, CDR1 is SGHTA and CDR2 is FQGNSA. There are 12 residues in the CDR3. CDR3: CASSPGLGEQYF. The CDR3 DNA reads TGTGCCAGCAGCCCGGGGTTAGGGGAGCAGTACTTC.

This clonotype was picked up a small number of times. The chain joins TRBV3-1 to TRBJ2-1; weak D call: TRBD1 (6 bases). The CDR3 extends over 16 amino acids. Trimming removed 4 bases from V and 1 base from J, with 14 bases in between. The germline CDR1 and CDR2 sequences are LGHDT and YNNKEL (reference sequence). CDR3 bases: TGTGCCAGCAGCCTGGTGGGGCAGGGGTCCTACAATGAGCAGTTCTTC. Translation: CASSLVGQGSYNEQFF.

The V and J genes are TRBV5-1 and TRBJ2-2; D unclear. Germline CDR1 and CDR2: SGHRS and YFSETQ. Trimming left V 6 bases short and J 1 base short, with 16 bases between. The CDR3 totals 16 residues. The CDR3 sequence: CASTFTQGLNTGELFF. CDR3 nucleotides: TGCGCCAGCACCTTTACCCAAGGGCTGAACACCGGGGAGCTGTTTTTT.

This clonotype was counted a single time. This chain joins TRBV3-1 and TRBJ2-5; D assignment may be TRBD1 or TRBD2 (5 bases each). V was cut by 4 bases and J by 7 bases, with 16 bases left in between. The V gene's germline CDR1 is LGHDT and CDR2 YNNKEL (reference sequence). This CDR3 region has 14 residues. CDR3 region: CASSPWGGSVTQYF. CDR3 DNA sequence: TGTGCCAGCAGCCCCTGGGGCGGGTCGGTGACCCAGTACTTC.

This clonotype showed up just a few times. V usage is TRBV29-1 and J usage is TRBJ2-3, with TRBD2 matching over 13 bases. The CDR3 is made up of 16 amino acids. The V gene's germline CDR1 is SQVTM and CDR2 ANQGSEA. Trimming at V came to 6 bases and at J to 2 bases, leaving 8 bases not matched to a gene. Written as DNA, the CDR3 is TGCAGCGTCATCAGGACTAGCGGGGGAGTCACAGATACGCAGTATTTT. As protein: CSVIRTSGGVTDTQYF.

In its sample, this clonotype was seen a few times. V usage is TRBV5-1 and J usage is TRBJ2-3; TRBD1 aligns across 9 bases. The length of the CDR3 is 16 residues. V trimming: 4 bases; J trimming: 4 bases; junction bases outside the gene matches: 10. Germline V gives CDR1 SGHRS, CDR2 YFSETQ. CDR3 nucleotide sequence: TGCGCCAGCAGCAACACACAGGGGGCGGGGGCAGATACGCAGTATTTT. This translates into CASSNTQGAGADTQYF.

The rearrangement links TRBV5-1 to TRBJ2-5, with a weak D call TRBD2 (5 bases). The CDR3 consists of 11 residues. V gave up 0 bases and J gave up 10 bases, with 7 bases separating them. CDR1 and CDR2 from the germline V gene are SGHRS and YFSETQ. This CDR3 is CASSLEGDQYF. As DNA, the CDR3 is TGCGCCAGCAGCTTGGAGGGAGACCAGTACTTC.

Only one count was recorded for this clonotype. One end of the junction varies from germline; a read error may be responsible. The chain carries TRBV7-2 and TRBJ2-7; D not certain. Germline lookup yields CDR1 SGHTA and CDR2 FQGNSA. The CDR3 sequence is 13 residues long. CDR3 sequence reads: CASSFASSSEQYF. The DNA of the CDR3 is TGTGCCAGCAGCTTCGCCTCCTCCTCCGAGCAGTACTTC.

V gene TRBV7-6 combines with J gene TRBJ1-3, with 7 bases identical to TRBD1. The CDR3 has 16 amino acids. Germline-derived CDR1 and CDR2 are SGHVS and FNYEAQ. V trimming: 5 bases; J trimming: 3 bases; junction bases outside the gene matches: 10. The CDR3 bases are TGTGCCAGCAGCCCAAGAGGGACAGCCTTTGGAAACACCATATATTTT. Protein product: CASSPRGTAFGNTIYF. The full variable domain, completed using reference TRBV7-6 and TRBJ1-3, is GAGVSQSPRYKVTKRGQDVALRCDPISGHVSLYWYRQALGQGPEFLTYFNYEAQQDKSGLPNDRFSAERPEGSISTLTIQRTEQRDSAMYRCASSPRGTAFGNTIYFGEGSWLTVV.

The CDR3 DNA sequence: TGTGCCAGCAGCCAAGGATTAAGGAATACTCGGGGCAGCGAGCAGTACTTC. Encoded protein: CASSQGLRNTRGSEQYF. J is TRBJ2-7 and V is TRBV3-1; perhaps D is TRBD1 or TRBD2 (5 bases each). CDR1 is LGHDT and CDR2 is YNNKEL in the germline V gene (reference sequence). V was trimmed by 1 base and J by 6 bases, leaving 22 bases between them. This CDR3 contains 17 residues.

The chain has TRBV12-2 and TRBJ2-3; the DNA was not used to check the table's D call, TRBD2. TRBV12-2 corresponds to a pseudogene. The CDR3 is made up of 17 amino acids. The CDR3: CASRPRPLAECTDTQYF. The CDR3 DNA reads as TGTGCAAGTCGCCCCCGTCCGTTAGCGGAATGCACAGATACGCAGTATTTT.

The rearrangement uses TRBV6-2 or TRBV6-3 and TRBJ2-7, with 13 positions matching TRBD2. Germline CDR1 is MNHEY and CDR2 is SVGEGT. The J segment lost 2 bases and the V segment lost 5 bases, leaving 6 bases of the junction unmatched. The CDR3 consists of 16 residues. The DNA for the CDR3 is TGTGCCAGCAGTCCGGGGACTAGCGGGGATCCCTACGAGCAGTACTTC. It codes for CASSPGTSGDPYEQYF.

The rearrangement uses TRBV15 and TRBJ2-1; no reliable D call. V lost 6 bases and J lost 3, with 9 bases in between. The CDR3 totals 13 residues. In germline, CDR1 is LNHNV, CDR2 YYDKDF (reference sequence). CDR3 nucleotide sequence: TGTGCCACCAGTCTGGTGGGCTACAATGAGCAGTTCTTC. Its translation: CATSLVGYNEQFF.

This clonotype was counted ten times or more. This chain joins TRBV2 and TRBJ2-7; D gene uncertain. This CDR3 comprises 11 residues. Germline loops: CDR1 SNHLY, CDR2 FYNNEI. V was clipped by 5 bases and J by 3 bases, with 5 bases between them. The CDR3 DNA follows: TGTGCCAGCAGTTACATCTACGAGCAGTACTTC. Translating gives CASSYIYEQYF.

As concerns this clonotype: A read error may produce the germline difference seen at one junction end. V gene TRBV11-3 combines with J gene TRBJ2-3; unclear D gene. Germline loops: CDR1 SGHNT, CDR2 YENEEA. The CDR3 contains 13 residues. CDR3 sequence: CSSSTNRGDTQYF. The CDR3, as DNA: TGTTCCAGCAGCACCAATAGAGGAGATACGCAGTATTTT.

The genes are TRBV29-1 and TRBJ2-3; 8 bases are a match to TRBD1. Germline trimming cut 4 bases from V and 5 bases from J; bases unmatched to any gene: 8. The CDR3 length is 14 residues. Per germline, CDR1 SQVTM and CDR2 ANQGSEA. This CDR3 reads CSVAGGNIGDTQYF. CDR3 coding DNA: TGCAGCGTTGCAGGGGGCAATATAGGAGATACGCAGTATTTT.

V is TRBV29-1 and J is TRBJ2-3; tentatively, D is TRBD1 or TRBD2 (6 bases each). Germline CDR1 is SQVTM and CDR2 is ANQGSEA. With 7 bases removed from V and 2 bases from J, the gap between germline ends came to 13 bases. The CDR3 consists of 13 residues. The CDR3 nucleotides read TGCAGCGGGGGATCGGGGGCCACAGATACGCAGTATTTT. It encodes CSGGSGATDTQYF.

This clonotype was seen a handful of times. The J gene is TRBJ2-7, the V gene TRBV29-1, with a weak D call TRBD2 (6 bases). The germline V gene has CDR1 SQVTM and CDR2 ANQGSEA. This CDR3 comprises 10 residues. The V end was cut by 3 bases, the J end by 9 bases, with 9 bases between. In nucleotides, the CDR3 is TGCAGCGTTGAGTACGGGAGGCAGTACTTC. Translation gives CSVEYGRQYF.

CDR3 sequence: CASRAGTGNTGELFF. In DNA form, the CDR3 reads TGTGCCAGCAGAGCCGGGACAGGGAACACCGGGGAGCTGTTTTTT. This rearrangement joins TRBV2 to TRBJ2-2, with TRBD1 identical over 8 bases. The CDR3 totals 15 residues. J gave up 1 base and V 6 bases, and 4 bases lay outside the gene matches. Germline V gene data show CDR1 as SNHLY and CDR2 as FYNNEI.

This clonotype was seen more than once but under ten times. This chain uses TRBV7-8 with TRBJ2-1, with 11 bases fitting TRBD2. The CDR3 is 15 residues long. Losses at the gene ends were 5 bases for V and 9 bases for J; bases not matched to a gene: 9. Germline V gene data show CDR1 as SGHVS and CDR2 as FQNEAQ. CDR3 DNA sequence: TGTGCCAGCAGCAAGGGACTAGCGGAACAAGGTGAGCAGTTCTTC. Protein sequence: CASSKGLAEQGEQFF.

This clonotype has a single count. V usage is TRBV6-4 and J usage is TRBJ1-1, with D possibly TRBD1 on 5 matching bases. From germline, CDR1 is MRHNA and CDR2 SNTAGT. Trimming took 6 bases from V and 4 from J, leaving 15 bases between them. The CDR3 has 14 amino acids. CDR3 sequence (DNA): TGTGCCAGCAGCGCCTTAGAGGGGACCACTGAAGCTTTCTTT. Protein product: CASSALEGTTEAFF.

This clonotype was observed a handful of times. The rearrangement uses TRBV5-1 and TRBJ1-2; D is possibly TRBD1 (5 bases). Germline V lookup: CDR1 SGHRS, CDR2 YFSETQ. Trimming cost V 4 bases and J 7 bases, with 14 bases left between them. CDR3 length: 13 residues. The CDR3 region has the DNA TGCGCCAGCAGCCCACAGGAGGCCTCTGGCTACACCTTC. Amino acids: CASSPQEASGYTF.

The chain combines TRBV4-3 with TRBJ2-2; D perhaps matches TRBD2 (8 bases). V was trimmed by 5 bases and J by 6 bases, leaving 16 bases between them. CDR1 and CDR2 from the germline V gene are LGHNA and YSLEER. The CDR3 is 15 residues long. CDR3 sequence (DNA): TGCGCCAGCAGCTCGACAGGGACTAGTCCCGGGGAGCTGTTTTTT. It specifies CASSSTGTSPGELFF.

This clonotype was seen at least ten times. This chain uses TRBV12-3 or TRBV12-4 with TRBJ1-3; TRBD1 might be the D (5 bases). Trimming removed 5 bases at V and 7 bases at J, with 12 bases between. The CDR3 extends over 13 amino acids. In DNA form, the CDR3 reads TGTGCCAGCAGTCCCGGGACCCGGAACACCATATATTTT. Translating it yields CASSPGTRNTIYF.